Here is one TCR beta chain with its context. The antigen is not known. CDR1 and CDR2 (germline): SGHRS, YFSETQ. V lost 0 bases to trimming and J lost 2 bases; unmatched junction nucleotides: 2. The CDR3 consists of 16 residues. This specimen comes from a study of tumor-infiltrating lymphocytes in localized non-small cell lung cancer. For the study at large: Some samples were collected after neoadjuvant chemotherapy; smokers, never-smokers and several histologies were included.

Broader study findings: Different pieces of the same tissue were used for each assay. No link was found between tumor T-cell fraction and recurrence-free survival.

This table comes from immunoSEQ multiplex PCR, and its TCRdb copy is limited to in-frame clones, with some not included. The sample holds 9,500 to 10,000 clones; under 85% are singletons and the top ten take less than 25%. This clonotype was obtained from a human donor with non-small cell lung cancer. This chain links TRBV5-1 with TRBJ2-3, with 11 bases fitting TRBD1. Source material: lung tumor tissue. CDR3 nucleotides: TGCGCCAGCAGCTTGGGTGGACAGGGGGCCACAGATACGCAGTATTTT. Its protein is CASSLGGQGATDTQYF.